Below, 27 T cell receptor beta chains from the same sample are listed, as sequenced in a study of shared clonotypes between healthy human individuals. TCRdb's copy holds only in-frame clones and misses some; the assay was immunoSEQ multiplex PCR. The repertoire holds approximately 2,000,000 clones, roughly 92% seen once, with around 0.38% in the top ten. What was sequenced was naive CD4+ T cells from PBMCs. Subset in this sample: CD45RA+ positively selected. These receptors all stem from a man in his late teens or twenties in good health. Some clones in this sample may be carry-over from other donors' samples.

The chain carries TRBV11-3 and TRBJ2-2; the D is unclear. Looked up from germline, CDR1 is SGHNT and CDR2 is YENEEA. Trimming cost V 6 bases and J 2 bases, with 10 bases left between them. This CDR3 region has 14 residues. Here the CDR3 DNA reads TGTGCCAGCAGGTCTCGCGGAAACACCGGGGAGCTGTTTTTT. As protein: CASRSRGNTGELFF.

The chain uses TRBV5-6 and TRBJ2-1; TRBD1 matches at 9 bases. This CDR3 spans 16 amino acids. CDR1 and CDR2 from the germline V gene are SGHDT and YYEEEE. Trimming removed 6 bases from V and 9 bases from J; junction bases left unmatched: 16. The CDR3 spells CASTVLKGQGWGEQFF. DNA for the CDR3: TGTGCCAGCACCGTCTTAAAGGGACAGGGATGGGGTGAGCAGTTCTTC.

The chain employs TRBV7-8 and TRBJ2-5, with a weak D call TRBD1 (5 bases). Per the germline V gene, CDR1 is SGHVS and CDR2 is FQNEAQ. The CDR3 has 14 residues. The germline V and J ends were trimmed by 4 bases and 2 bases, with 11 bases remaining between them. For the CDR3, the DNA is TGTGCCAGCAGCTACCGACAGTTTCAAGAGACCCAGTACTTC. It yields the protein CASSYRQFQETQYF.

This clone was observed a single time. V and J are TRBV7-9 and TRBJ2-1, with D perhaps TRBD1 (5 bases). Germline loops: CDR1 SEHNR, CDR2 FQNEAQ (reference sequence). V was shortened by 6 bases and J by 0 bases, with 12 bases between the two germline ends. The CDR3 covers 15 residues. CDR3 nucleotides: TGTGCCAGCAGTGCAGGGTCGGTCTCCTACAATGAGCAGTTCTTC. Amino acids: CASSAGSVSYNEQFF.

Comment on this clone: Other DNA sequences of this sample code for an identical CDR3. The V and J genes are TRBV5-1 and TRBJ2-5; D is undetermined. There are 12 residues in the CDR3. The ends were cut back, 4 bases at V and 3 bases at J, with 7 bases in the middle. From germline, CDR1 is SGHRS and CDR2 YFSETQ. This CDR3 reads CASSLTEETQYF. Written as DNA, the CDR3 is TGCGCCAGCAGCCTAACAGAAGAGACCCAGTACTTC.

The chain couples TRBV11-2 to TRBJ2-7; 8 positions match TRBD2. CDR1 and CDR2 (germline): SGHAT, FQNNGV. Trimming at V came to 4 bases and at J to 6 bases, leaving 11 bases not matched to a gene. The CDR3 runs 15 residues. DNA of the CDR3: TGTGCCAGCAGCTCGCTTGGCGGGAGGATGTTCGAGCAGTACTTC. It codes for CASSSLGGRMFEQYF. Drawing the rest from reference TRBV11-2 and TRBJ2-7, the complete variable domain is EAGVAQSPRYKIIEKRQSVAFWCNPISGHATLYWYQQILGQGPKLLIQFQNNGVVDDSQLPKDRFSAERLKGVDSTLKIQPAKLEDSAVYLCASSSLGGRMFEQYFGPGTRLTVT.

The rearrangement links TRBV29-1 to TRBJ2-7, with 10 nucleotides matching TRBD1. This CDR3 contains 14 residues. Trimming took 3 bases from V and 2 from J; bases not matched to a gene: 4. CDR1 and CDR2 (germline): SQVTM, ANQGSEA. The CDR3 DNA reads TGCAGCGTTGAGGGGGGACAGGGGACCTACGAGCAGTACTTC. Its translation: CSVEGGQGTYEQYF.

This sequence joins TRBV9 and TRBJ2-1, with TRBD2 matching 10 bases. Germline V gives CDR1 SGDLS, CDR2 YYNGEE. The length of the CDR3 is 16 residues. V lost 3 bases, J lost 8 bases, and 11 bases stayed unmatched. The DNA for the CDR3 is TGTGCCAGCAGCGCACCGGGACTAGCGCCCTTCGATGAGCAGTTCTTC. Amino acids: CASSAPGLAPFDEQFF.

The chain combines TRBV27 with TRBJ1-6; the D gene is possibly TRBD1 (5 bases). Germline V gene sequence: CDR1 MNHEY, CDR2 SMNVEV (reference sequence). Trimming took off 3 bases at V and 10 bases at J, with 7 bases between the two ends. This CDR3 contains 12 residues. As DNA, the CDR3 is TGTGCCAGCAGTTTTAGGGACTCACCCCTCCACTTT. It yields the protein CASSFRDSPLHF.

CDR3 coding DNA: TGTGCCACCAGCAGAGATATGGGACCCTACAATGAGCAGTTCTTC. Amino acids: CATSRDMGPYNEQFF. The rearrangement links TRBV15 to TRBJ2-1; D possibly matches TRBD1 or TRBD2 (5 bases each). Trimming shortened V by 0 bases and J by 2 bases, and 8 bases separated the two germline ends. CDR3 length: 15 residues. Per germline, CDR1 LNHNV and CDR2 YYDKDF (reference sequence).

The J gene is TRBJ2-3, the V gene TRBV19; no clear D. The CDR3 covers 15 residues. V was pared by 3 bases and J by 2 bases, with 12 bases between. From germline, CDR1 is LNHDA and CDR2 SQIVND (reference sequence). CDR3 nucleotides: TGTGCCAGTAGTATTTGGGCAGCAAACACAGATACGCAGTATTTT. Translation: CASSIWAANTDTQYF.

This clone showed up just once. Other nucleotide sequences in the sample specify the same CDR3. The chain joins TRBV6-1 to TRBJ1-2, with D unclear. Trimming removed 3 bases from V and 4 bases from J, with 9 bases in between. This CDR3 is built from 13 residues. Germline lookup yields CDR1 MNHNS and CDR2 SASEGT. CDR3 in amino acids: CASSEAGLYGYTF. CDR3 sequence (DNA): TGTGCCAGCAGTGAGGCGGGCCTCTATGGCTACACCTTC.

As concerns this clone: The same CDR3 also results from other DNA sequences found in this sample. The gene calls are TRBV9 and TRBJ2-7; TRBD2 aligns across 11 bases. Unmatched junction bases numbered 2, after V lost 0 bases and J lost 3 bases. Looked up from germline, CDR1 is SGDLS and CDR2 is YYNGEE. CDR3 length: 15 residues. CDR3 nucleotides: TGTGCCAGCAGCGTAGCAGGGACTAGCGGCTACGAGCAGTACTTC. Encoded protein: CASSVAGTSGYEQYF.

The V and J genes are TRBV4-3 and TRBJ2-3; no reliable D call. Germline values: CDR1 LGHNA, CDR2 YSLEER. CDR3 size: 13 residues. Trimming cost V 5 bases and J 2 bases, with 8 bases left between them. The CDR3 sequence is CASSTTVTDTQYF. DNA for the CDR3: TGCGCCAGCAGCACGACGGTCACAGATACGCAGTATTTT.

This clone was observed a few times. The J gene is TRBJ1-5, the V gene TRBV4-2; 9 bases match TRBD1. Germline CDR1 and CDR2: LGHNA and YNFKEQ. The CDR3 has 15 residues. V was pared by 4 bases and J by 5 bases, with 6 bases of the junction left unmatched. The CDR3 sequence is CASSLWGQGDQPQHF. CDR3 nucleotides: TGTGCCAGCAGCCTTTGGGGACAGGGTGATCAGCCCCAGCATTTT.

V and J are TRBV29-1 and TRBJ1-2, with 7 bases matching TRBD1. The CDR3 extends over 16 amino acids. The germline V gene encodes CDR1 SQVTM and CDR2 ANQGSEA. Trimming cost V 3 bases and J 0 bases; bases outside gene matches: 10. The chain's CDR3 is CSVELAGGPTNYGYTF. The CDR3 DNA is TGCAGCGTTGAGCTCGCAGGGGGACCCACTAACTATGGCTACACCTTC.

The count of this clone is one. The chain employs TRBV4-2 and TRBJ2-7, with 9 bases matching TRBD1. CDR1 is LGHNA and CDR2 is YNFKEQ in the germline V gene. V gave up 3 bases and J gave up 4 bases; unmatched junction bases: 7. The CDR3 has 15 amino acids. The CDR3 DNA is TGTGCCAGCAGCCATACCCGGGACAGGGCATACGAGCAGTACTTC. Protein: CASSHTRDRAYEQYF.

This chain links TRBV5-8 with TRBJ1-5; D may be TRBD1 (5 bases). This CDR3 contains 18 residues. V was shortened by 2 bases and J by 2 bases, with 20 bases between the two germline ends. The V gene's germline CDR1 is SGHTS and CDR2 YDEGEE. In nucleotides, the CDR3 is TGTGCCAGCAGCTTTCGAATCTCGTGGCAGGGAGGCAATCAGCCCCAGCATTTT. It encodes CASSFRISWQGGNQPQHF.

The chain uses TRBV5-1 and TRBJ2-7; D is possibly TRBD2 (6 bases). This CDR3 comprises 16 residues. The V gene lost 4 bases and the J gene lost 3 bases, with 20 bases spanning the gap. The germline gives CDR1 SGHRS, CDR2 YFSETQ. The CDR3 is CASSPVSGAQLYEQYF. The DNA for the CDR3 is TGCGCCAGCAGCCCCGTTTCGGGAGCCCAACTCTACGAGCAGTACTTC.

With respect to this clone: Different DNA sequences within this sample yield the same CDR3. The chain links TRBV19 to TRBJ2-7; no clear D gene. CDR3 length equals 14 residues. V lost 1 base and J lost 0, with 7 bases in between. Looked up from germline, CDR1 is LNHDA and CDR2 is SQIVND (reference sequence). The CDR3 sequence: CASSIGGSSYEQYF. DNA of the CDR3: TGTGCCAGTAGTATAGGTGGCAGCTCCTACGAGCAGTACTTC. Filled out from reference TRBV19 and TRBJ2-7, the complete variable domain reads DGGITQSPKYLFRKEGQNVTLSCEQNLNHDAMYWYRQDPGQGLRLIYYSQIVNDFQKGDIAEGYSVSREKKESFPLTVTSAQKNPTAFYLCASSIGGSSYEQYFGPGTRLTVT.

The chain joins TRBV7-9 to TRBJ2-7, with 7 bases that match TRBD1. After removal of 5 bases from V and 6 bases from J, the junction contained 7 bases not matched to a gene. CDR3 length: 13 residues. In germline, CDR1 is SEHNR, CDR2 FQNEAQ (reference sequence). This CDR3 is CASSPTGVGEQYF. In DNA form, the CDR3 reads TGTGCCAGCAGCCCAACAGGGGTGGGCGAGCAGTACTTC. Looking up the rest from reference TRBV7-9 and TRBJ2-7 gives the full variable domain: DTGVSQNPRHKITKRGQNVTFRCDPISEHNRLYWYRQTLGQGPEFLTYFQNEAQLEKSRLLSDRFSAERPKGSFSTLEIQRTEQGDSAMYLCASSPTGVGEQYFGPGTRLTVT.

This chain uses TRBV6-5 with TRBJ2-3; D ambiguous. Deletions cut 5 bases from V and 8 bases from J, with 20 bases between. CDR3 length: 15 amino acids. Germline V lookup: CDR1 MNHEY, CDR2 SVGAGI. Written as DNA, the CDR3 is TGTGCCAGCAGTCCCTACACCAACCGCGGAAGTACGCAGTATTTT. Encoded protein: CASSPYTNRGSTQYF.

In regard to this clone: Other DNA sequences in the same sample also yield this CDR3. The chain couples TRBV6-5 to TRBJ2-1, with 10 bases lining up with TRBD2. Trimming took 9 bases from V and 5 from J; bases not matched to a gene: 4. This CDR3 is 13 amino acids long. CDR1 MNHEY and CDR2 SVGAGI come from the germline V gene. The CDR3 DNA follows: TGTGCCAGTAGAACTAGCGGGAACAATGAGCAGTTCTTC. Protein: CASRTSGNNEQFF.

The V gene is TRBV5-1, the J gene TRBJ2-3; D is possibly TRBD1 (5 bases). Germline V gives CDR1 SGHRS, CDR2 YFSETQ. V lost 4 bases and J 2 bases, leaving 14 bases between the germline ends. The length of the CDR3 is 15 residues. The CDR3 nucleotides read TGCGCCAGCAGCCCCGGTGGGGCCGTCACAGATACGCAGTATTTT. This codes for CASSPGGAVTDTQYF. Looking up the rest from reference TRBV5-1 and TRBJ2-3 gives the full variable domain: KAGVTQTPRYLIKTRGQQVTLSCSPISGHRSVSWYQQTPGQGLQFLFEYFSETQRNKGNFPGRFSGRQFSNSRSEMNVSTLELGDSALYLCASSPGGAVTDTQYFGPGTRLTVL.

This sequence joins TRBV5-1 and TRBJ1-2; the match to TRBD1 covers 8 bases. Germline trimming cut 4 bases from V and 4 bases from J; bases unmatched to any gene: 9. The CDR3 is 15 amino acids. CDR1 SGHRS and CDR2 YFSETQ come from the germline V gene. Written as DNA, the CDR3 is TGCGCCAGCAGCGCCACGACAGGGACAGGCTATGGCTACACCTTC. It yields the protein CASSATTGTGYGYTF.

This sequence joins TRBV7-9 and TRBJ1-1; unclear D gene. Looked up from germline, CDR1 is SEHNR and CDR2 is FQNEAQ (reference sequence). There are 12 residues in the CDR3. Trimming pared 3 bases from V and 11 bases from J, leaving 13 bases between. The DNA for the CDR3 is TGTGCCAGCAGCTTGTTGGGCCTATCGGCTTTCTTT. Translation gives CASSLLGLSAFF. Together with reference TRBV7-9 and TRBJ1-1, the CDR3 gives the full variable domain: DTGVSQNPRHKITKRGQNVTFRCDPISEHNRLYWYRQTLGQGPEFLTYFQNEAQLEKSRLLSDRFSAERPKGSFSTLEIQRTEQGDSAMYLCASSLLGLSAFFGQGTRLTVV.

This sequence joins TRBV6-1 and TRBJ1-4, with TRBD1 matching 7 bases. The CDR3 is made up of 15 amino acids. J lost 1 base, V lost 7 bases, and 6 bases had no gene match. Germline values: CDR1 MNHNS, CDR2 SASEGT. This chain's CDR3 is CASTVRQGTNEKLFF. CDR3 nucleotide sequence: TGTGCCAGCACAGTAAGACAGGGAACTAATGAAAAACTGTTTTTT.